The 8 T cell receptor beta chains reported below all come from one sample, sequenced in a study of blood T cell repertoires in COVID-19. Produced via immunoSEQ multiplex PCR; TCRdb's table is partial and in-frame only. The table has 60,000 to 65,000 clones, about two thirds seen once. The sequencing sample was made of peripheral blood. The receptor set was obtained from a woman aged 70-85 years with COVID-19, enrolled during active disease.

This CDR3 is CASRRDRGLKGNQPQHF. CDR3 DNA: TGTGCCAGCAGACGGGACAGGGGGCTCAAGGGGAATCAGCCCCAGCATTTT. V is TRBV28 and J is TRBJ1-5; 12 bases agree with TRBD1. With V trimmed by 6 bases and J by 4 bases, 10 bases remained unmatched. Germline CDR1 and CDR2: MDHEN and SYDVKM. This CDR3 is 17 amino acids long.

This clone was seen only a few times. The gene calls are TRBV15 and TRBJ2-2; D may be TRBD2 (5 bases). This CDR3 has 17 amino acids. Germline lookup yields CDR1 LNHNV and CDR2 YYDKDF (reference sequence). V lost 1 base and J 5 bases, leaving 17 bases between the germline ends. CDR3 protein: CATSRVAGIGGTGELFF. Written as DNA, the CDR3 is TGTGCCACCAGCAGAGTTGCGGGCATTGGTGGAACCGGGGAGCTGTTTTTT.

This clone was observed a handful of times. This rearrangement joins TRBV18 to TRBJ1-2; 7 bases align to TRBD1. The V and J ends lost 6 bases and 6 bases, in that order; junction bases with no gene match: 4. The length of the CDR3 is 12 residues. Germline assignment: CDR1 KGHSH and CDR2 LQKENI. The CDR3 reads CASSPGGDGYTF. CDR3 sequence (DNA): TGTGCCAGCTCCCCAGGGGGGGATGGCTACACCTTC. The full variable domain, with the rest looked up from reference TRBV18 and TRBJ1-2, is NAGVMQNPRHLVRRRGQEARLRCSPMKGHSHVYWYRQLPEEGLKFMVYLQKENIIDESGMPKERFSAEFPKEGPSILRIQQVVRGDSAAYFCASSPGGDGYTFGSGTRLTVV.

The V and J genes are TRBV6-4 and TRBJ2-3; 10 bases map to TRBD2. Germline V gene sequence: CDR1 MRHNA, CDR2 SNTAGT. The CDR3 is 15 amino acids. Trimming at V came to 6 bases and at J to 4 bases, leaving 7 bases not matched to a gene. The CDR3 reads CASRGTSVRADTQYF. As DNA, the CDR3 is TGTGCCAGCAGGGGGACTAGCGTGAGGGCAGATACGCAGTATTTT.

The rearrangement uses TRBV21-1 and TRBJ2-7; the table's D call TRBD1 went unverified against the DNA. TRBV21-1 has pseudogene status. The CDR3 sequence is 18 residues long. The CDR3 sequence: CASSKKTRDRGLAYEQYV. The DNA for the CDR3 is TGTGCCAGCAGCAAAAAGACGCGGGACAGGGGGCTTGCGTACGAGCAGTACGTC.

In DNA, the CDR3 is TGTGCCAGTAGTACCAGACTAGCGGGAAGCACAGATACGCAGTATTTT. This sequence encodes CASSTRLAGSTDTQYF. The chain combines TRBV19 with TRBJ2-3, with TRBD2 identical over 11 bases. The germline V gene has CDR1 LNHDA and CDR2 SQIVND (reference sequence). This CDR3 spans 16 amino acids. Germline trimming cut 4 bases from V and 0 bases from J; bases unmatched to any gene: 3.

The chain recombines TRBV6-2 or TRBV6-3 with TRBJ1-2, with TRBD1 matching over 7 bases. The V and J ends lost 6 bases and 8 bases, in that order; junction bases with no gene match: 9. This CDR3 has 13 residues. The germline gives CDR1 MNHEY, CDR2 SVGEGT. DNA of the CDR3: TGTGCCAGCAGCGACAGGGCCTCTGGGGGCTACACCTTC. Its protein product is CASSDRASGGYTF.

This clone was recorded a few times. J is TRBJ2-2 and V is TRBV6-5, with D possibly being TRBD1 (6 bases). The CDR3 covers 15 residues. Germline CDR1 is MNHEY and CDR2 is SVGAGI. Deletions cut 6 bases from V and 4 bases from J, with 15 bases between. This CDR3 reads CASRSQGPVTGELFF. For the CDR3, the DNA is TGTGCCAGCAGGAGCCAGGGGCCGGTCACCGGGGAGCTGTTTTTT.